The entry that follows covers one T cell receptor beta chain sequence. Its antigen is unknown. This specimen belongs to a study of cytomegalovirus exposure and HLA in healthy donors. The CDR3 extends over 16 amino acids. CDR1 LNHNV and CDR2 YYDKDF come from the germline V gene (reference sequence). Trimming shortened V by 0 bases and J by 6 bases, and 18 bases separated the two germline ends. It was with 60 Vbeta and 13 Jbeta primers that the PCR ran. Original methodology: There were about 80 million unique TCR beta chains by a later count, and some 10 million of them were shared. Libraries were prepared by immunoSEQ multiplex PCR; TCRdb keeps only in-frame clonotypes and omits some of them. That table is the source of V, J and clone size, and D and trimming were worked out from the DNA. The sample comprises around 200,000 clones, 80% of which are singletons, and about 0.63% rests with the top ten.

Study outcomes and limitations: An analysis was carried out at a later point. It showed that HLA-associated TCR beta chains were more clonally expanded than equally common non-associated chains. In an earlier analysis, productive rearrangement rates for most beta V segments clustered near 87% or 30%.

This rearrangement joins TRBV15 to TRBJ2-7; possible D gene TRBD2, 5 bases. This clonotype originated in a boy aged 5-17 years in good health and CMV-seronegative. Material for sequencing was PBMCs. CDR3: CATSRDSGGWGVEQYF. The CDR3 DNA reads TGTGCCACCAGCAGAGACTCAGGTGGATGGGGAGTCGAGCAGTACTTC.